This passage covers 22 T cell receptor beta chains from one sample sequenced in a study of blood T cells in healthy people across ages. With a J-beta primer mix and a sample-barcoded 5' primer, a second PCR ran about 6 to 11 cycles. TCRdb ran MiXCR on the 5' RACE reads and lists one entry per CDR3 protein. The sample shows around 870,000 distinct CDR3 sequences, under 30% of them seen only once. Sequencing input: blood. The receptors stem from a woman at least 80 years old in good health.

In this sample, this clonotype turned up a few times. CDR3 amino acids: CASSSLPRGAYF. The CDR3 DNA follows: TGTGCCAGCAGCTCCCTTCCCAGGGGGGCGTACTTC. The rearrangement links TRBV28 to TRBJ2-5; TRBD1 is a possible D gene (7 bases). V lost 6 bases and J lost 13, with 18 bases in between. This CDR3 is built from 12 residues. Per germline, CDR1 MDHEN and CDR2 SYDVKM. Full variable domain (missing parts from reference TRBV28 and TRBJ2-5): DVKVTQSSRYLVKRTGEKVFLECVQDMDHENMFWYRQDPGLGLRLIYFSYDVKMKEKGDIPEGYSVSREKKERFSLILESASTNQTSMYLCASSSLPRGAYFGPGTRLLVL.

The genes are TRBV11-2 and TRBJ2-5; the match to TRBD2 covers 11 bases. CDR3 size: 21 residues. Losses at the gene ends were 5 bases for V and 1 base for J; bases not matched to a gene: 21. Looked up from germline, CDR1 is SGHAT and CDR2 is FQNNGV. CDR3 region: CASSIRPLLAGDMSSQETQYF. The CDR3 bases are TGTGCCAGCAGCATCCGGCCGCTACTAGCGGGGGATATGAGTAGCCAAGAGACCCAGTACTTC. The whole variable domain, filled in from reference TRBV11-2 and TRBJ2-5, reads EAGVAQSPRYKIIEKRQSVAFWCNPISGHATLYWYQQILGQGPKLLIQFQNNGVVDDSQLPKDRFSAERLKGVDSTLKIQPAKLEDSAVYLCASSIRPLLAGDMSSQETQYFGPGTRLLVL.

In its sample, this clonotype was seen many times. The chain uses TRBV20-1 and TRBJ1-2; tentatively, D is TRBD1 (6 bases). This CDR3 has 15 residues. Per germline, CDR1 DFQATT and CDR2 SNEGSKA (reference sequence). Between the trimmed V and J ends, which lost 0 bases and 6 bases, there was a span of 17 bases. CDR3: CSARDSETGAHGYTF. The CDR3 nucleotides are TGCAGTGCTAGAGACTCCGAGACAGGAGCTCATGGCTACACCTTC.

This clonotype showed up many times. The chain combines TRBV12-3 or TRBV12-4 with TRBJ1-2; tentative D call: TRBD1 (5 bases). The V and J ends lost 5 bases and 5 bases respectively, with 15 bases between them. This CDR3 is 14 amino acids long. DNA for the CDR3: TGTGCCAGCAGTAGAACCGGGACGCTATATGGCTACACCTTC. It yields the protein CASSRTGTLYGYTF.

This clonotype appeared a few times. V usage is TRBV6-5 and J usage is TRBJ2-2; D is possibly TRBD1 or TRBD2 (5 bases each). Germline values: CDR1 MNHEY, CDR2 SVGAGI. The germline V and J ends were trimmed by 6 bases and 4 bases, with 12 bases remaining between them. This CDR3 contains 14 residues. CDR3 amino acids: CASSWGRSTGELFF. In nucleotides, the CDR3 is TGTGCCAGCAGCTGGGGACGATCCACCGGGGAGCTGTTTTTT.

J is TRBJ2-1 and V is TRBV12-3 or TRBV12-4; TRBD1 agrees at 7 bases. The CDR3 is 12 residues long. The V gene end was trimmed by 7 bases and the J gene end by 8 bases; junction bases not matched to a gene: 5. This CDR3 reads CASKYRGYEQFF. The CDR3 nucleotides are TGTGCCAGCAAGTACAGGGGCTATGAGCAGTTCTTC.

In this sample, this clonotype turned up many times. This chain joins TRBV5-1 and TRBJ2-6; unclear D gene. CDR3 size: 16 residues. Germline V gene data show CDR1 as SGHRS and CDR2 as YFSETQ. Trimming left V 0 bases short and J 4 bases short, with 11 bases between. CDR3 sequence reads: CASSLEGFGGANVLTF. CDR3 nucleotide sequence: TGCGCCAGCAGCTTGGAAGGATTCGGGGGGGCCAACGTCCTGACTTTC.

This clonotype was seen repeatedly, ten times or more. The chain employs TRBV7-2 and TRBJ2-5; maybe TRBD2 (6 bases). V gave up 1 base and J gave up 1 base, with 13 bases separating them. The V gene's germline CDR1 is SGHTA and CDR2 FQGNSA. The CDR3 extends over 16 amino acids. This CDR3 reads CASSLEPGLRQETQYF. CDR3 in DNA: TGTGCCAGCAGCTTAGAGCCGGGACTTCGCCAAGAGACCCAGTACTTC.

The chain's CDR3 is CASWVWGDTEAFF. The CDR3 region has the DNA TGTGCCAGCTGGGTCTGGGGGGACACTGAAGCTTTCTTT. The chain uses TRBV28 and TRBJ1-1; the D gene is possibly TRBD1 (5 bases). The germline V gene encodes CDR1 MDHEN and CDR2 SYDVKM. CDR3 length: 13 amino acids. V was shortened by 8 bases and J by 3 bases, with 13 bases between the two germline ends.

The sample holds a few counts of this clonotype. The chain combines TRBV3-1 with TRBJ1-2; D possibly corresponds to TRBD1 (6 bases). The CDR3 spans 14 residues. The V and J ends lost 4 bases and 2 bases respectively, with 11 bases between them. Germline CDR1 reads LGHDT; CDR2 reads YNNKEL (reference sequence). The CDR3 DNA follows: TGTGCCAGCAGCCGTCGGCAGGGGAACTATGGCTACACCTTC. Its translation: CASSRRQGNYGYTF.

The chain employs TRBV5-1 and TRBJ1-2; D is undetermined. V was shortened by 0 bases and J by 7 bases, with 13 bases between the two germline ends. Germline V lookup: CDR1 SGHRS, CDR2 YFSETQ. The length of the CDR3 is 14 residues. CDR3 in amino acids: CASSLDQSRSGYTF. CDR3 in DNA: TGCGCCAGCAGCTTGGACCAGAGCCGGAGTGGCTACACCTTC.

The table lists this clonotype with a count of one. A much larger clone is a single base away; this may be a read error. This chain connects TRBV10-3 to TRBJ1-2; D may be TRBD1 (5 bases). V shed 3 bases and J shed 2 bases, with 7 bases lying between them. Germline values: CDR1 ENHRY, CDR2 SYGVKD. The CDR3 runs 13 residues. CDR3 nucleotide sequence: TGTGCCATCAGTGAACGGGGGAACTATGGCTACACCTTC. Amino acids: CAISERGNYGYTF.

This clonotype occurred many times. The rearrangement joins TRBV7-9 to TRBJ2-6; no clear D. Germline V gene data show CDR1 as SEHNR and CDR2 as FQNEAQ (reference sequence). Trimming shortened V by 5 bases and J by 3 bases, and 14 bases separated the two germline ends. CDR3 length: 16 amino acids. The CDR3 nucleotides read TGTGCCAGCAGCCGCCCCGACTTAGGTGGGGCCAACGTCCTGACTTTC. The encoded protein is CASSRPDLGGANVLTF.

This chain joins TRBV9 and TRBJ1-4, with 8 bases aligning to TRBD1. From germline, CDR1 is SGDLS and CDR2 YYNGEE. V shed 0 bases, J shed 8 bases, and the junction held 6 bases outside the gene matches. The length of the CDR3 is 15 residues. This chain's CDR3 is CASSVDPGGEEKLFF. As DNA, the CDR3 is TGTGCCAGCAGCGTAGATCCAGGGGGCGAAGAAAAACTGTTTTTT.

This CDR3 reads CASSLERGTNTEAFF. In DNA, the CDR3 is TGTGCCAGCAGCTTAGAAAGGGGTACAAACACTGAAGCTTTCTTT. V gene TRBV7-2 combines with J gene TRBJ1-1; D is possibly TRBD1 (5 bases). CDR1 and CDR2 from the germline V gene are SGHTA and FQGNSA. CDR3 length equals 15 residues. The germline V and J ends were trimmed by 1 base and 2 bases, with 11 bases remaining between them.

The chain employs TRBV18 and TRBJ2-1, with 13 bases matching TRBD2. Germline V gives CDR1 KGHSH, CDR2 LQKENI. Unmatched junction bases numbered 5, after V lost 3 bases and J lost 6 bases. CDR3 size: 16 residues. CDR3 sequence (DNA): TGTGCCAGCTCACCCACTAGCGGGGGGGCCGTCAATGAGCAGTTCTTC. It yields the protein CASSPTSGGAVNEQFF.

In the case of this clonotype: A much larger clone differs by one base, so this may be a read error. The CDR3 DNA follows: TGTGCCAGCAGCTGGGATGTAGGGCATCGGGAGCAGTACTTC. Translation: CASSWDVGHREQYF. V and J are TRBV5-5 and TRBJ2-7; D call uncertain. From germline, CDR1 is SGHKS and CDR2 YYEKEE (reference sequence). V lost 3 bases, J lost 7 bases, and 17 bases lay in between. The CDR3 runs 14 residues.

Worth noting for this clonotype: This may be a read error, as it is one base from a much larger clone. The chain carries TRBV10-3 and TRBJ1-2; 9 nucleotides agree with TRBD1. Germline CDR1 is ENHRY and CDR2 is SYGVKD. The CDR3 totals 17 residues. V shed 0 bases and J 2 bases; nucleotides not matched to a gene: 7. The CDR3 DNA sequence: TGTGCCATCAGTGAGTCGACTGCGGACAGGGGAAACTATGGCTACACCTTC. It yields the protein CAISESTADRGNYGYTF.

Ten or more counts support this clonotype. The gene calls are TRBV20-1 and TRBJ2-1; unclear D gene. This CDR3 region has 14 residues. V was clipped by 0 bases and J by 4 bases, with 10 bases between them. The germline V gene has CDR1 DFQATT and CDR2 SNEGSKA (reference sequence). The CDR3 nucleotides are TGCAGTGCTAGAGACCTAGACATATACAATGAGCAGTTCTTC. This codes for CSARDLDIYNEQFF.

This clonotype was observed many times. V is TRBV9 and J is TRBJ2-3; 12 positions match TRBD2. The CDR3 length is 16 residues. The V gene end was trimmed by 4 bases and the J gene end by 5 bases; junction bases not matched to a gene: 8. CDR1 is SGDLS, CDR2 YYNGEE, per germline. The CDR3 nucleotides read TGTGCCAGCAGCCCCCTAGCGGGGGGGCCTGGAGATACGCAGTATTTT. It yields the protein CASSPLAGGPGDTQYF.

In regard to this clonotype: A much larger clone lies a single base off, so this may be a read error. J is TRBJ1-2 and V is TRBV7-2, with 7 bases matching TRBD1. The CDR3 covers 14 residues. J was trimmed by 13 bases and V by 4 bases; bases with no gene match: 15. Per germline, CDR1 SGHTA and CDR2 FQGNSA. CDR3 residues: CASSSRPDRASCTF. The CDR3 nucleotides read TGTGCCAGCAGCTCCCGACCCGACAGGGCCAGCTGCACCTTC.

This clonotype was recorded many times. The CDR3 protein is CASSSRLAGEPYNEQFF. The CDR3 DNA follows: TGTGCCAGCAGCTCCCGACTAGCGGGGGAACCCTACAATGAGCAGTTCTTC. The chain employs TRBV9 and TRBJ2-1; 12 bases map to TRBD2. The ends lost 4 bases at V and 2 bases at J; junction bases unmatched: 7. Germline V gene lookup returns CDR1 SGDLS and CDR2 YYNGEE. The CDR3 loop spans 17 amino acids.